This T cell receptor beta chain was identified in a study of T cell repertoires in cytomegalovirus infection. Study overall: The authors used CMV epitopes that were HLA-C-restricted (recently identified) and HLA-B-restricted (well studied). It was the public TCR beta signatures that indicated both CMV infection and matching HLA type.

The CDR3 runs to 13 residues. The V end was cut by 4 bases, the J end by 7 bases, with 13 bases between. Germline CDR1 is MGHRA and CDR2 is YSYEKL. Overall study results and limits: HLA-C-restricted CMV clonotypes gave the most frequent clonotype in two of eight donors. CMV carriers with the relevant HLA were identified by cumulative public TCR beta family frequency.

Worth noting for this clonotype: Its specificity is unknown.

TCRdb used MiXCR to reprocess the reads, holding one entry per CDR3 protein. The sample carries roughly 800,000 distinct CDR3 sequences, 29% recorded once. This clonotype originated in a human donor in good health (CMV status not recorded). Some clones in this sample may be carry-over from other donors' samples. The sequenced sample was cultured CD8+ T cells from PBMCs, obtained from culture after CMV antigen stimulation. The chain carries TRBV4-1 and TRBJ1-1; D possibly corresponds to TRBD1 (5 bases). CDR3 amino acids: CASSLARDDEAFF. CDR3 DNA sequence: TGCGCCAGCAGCCTCGCCCGGGACGATGAAGCTTTCTTT.